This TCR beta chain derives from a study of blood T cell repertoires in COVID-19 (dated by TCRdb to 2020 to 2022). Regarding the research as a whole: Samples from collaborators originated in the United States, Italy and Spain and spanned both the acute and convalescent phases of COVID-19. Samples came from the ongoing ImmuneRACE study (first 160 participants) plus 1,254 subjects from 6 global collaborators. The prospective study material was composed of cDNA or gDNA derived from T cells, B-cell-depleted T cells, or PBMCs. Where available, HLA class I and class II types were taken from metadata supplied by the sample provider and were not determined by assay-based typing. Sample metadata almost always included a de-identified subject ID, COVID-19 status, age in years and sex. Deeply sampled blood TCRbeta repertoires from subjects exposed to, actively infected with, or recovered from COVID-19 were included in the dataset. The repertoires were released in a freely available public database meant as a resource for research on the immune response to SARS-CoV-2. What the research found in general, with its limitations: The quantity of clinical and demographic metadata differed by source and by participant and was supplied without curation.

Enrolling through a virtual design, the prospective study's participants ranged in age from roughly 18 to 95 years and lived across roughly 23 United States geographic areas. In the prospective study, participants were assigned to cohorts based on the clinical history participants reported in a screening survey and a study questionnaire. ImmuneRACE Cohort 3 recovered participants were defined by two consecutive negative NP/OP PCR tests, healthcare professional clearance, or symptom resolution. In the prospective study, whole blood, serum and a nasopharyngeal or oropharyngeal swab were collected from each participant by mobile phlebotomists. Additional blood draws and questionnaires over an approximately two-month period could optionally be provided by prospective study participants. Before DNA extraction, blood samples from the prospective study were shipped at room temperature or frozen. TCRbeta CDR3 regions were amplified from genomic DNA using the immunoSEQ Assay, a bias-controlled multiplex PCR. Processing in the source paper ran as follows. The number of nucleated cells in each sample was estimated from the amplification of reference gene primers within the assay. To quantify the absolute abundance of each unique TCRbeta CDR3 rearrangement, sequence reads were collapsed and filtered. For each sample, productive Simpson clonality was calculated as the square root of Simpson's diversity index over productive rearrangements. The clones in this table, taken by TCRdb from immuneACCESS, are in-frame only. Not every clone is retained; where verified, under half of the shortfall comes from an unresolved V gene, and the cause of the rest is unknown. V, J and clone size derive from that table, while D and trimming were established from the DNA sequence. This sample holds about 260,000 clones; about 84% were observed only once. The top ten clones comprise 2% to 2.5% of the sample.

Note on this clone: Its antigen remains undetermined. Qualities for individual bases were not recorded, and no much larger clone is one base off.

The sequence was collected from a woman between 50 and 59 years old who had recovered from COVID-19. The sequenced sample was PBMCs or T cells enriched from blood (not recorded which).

The DNA sequence is given as TGTGCCAGCAGTCTCACAGGGGGGCGCGAAAAACTGTTTTTT. Protein translation: CASSLTGGREKLFF. This chain is built from TRBV6-5 and TRBJ1-4; the central 8 bases match TRBD1. The germline V gene gives CDR1 as MNHEY and CDR2 as SVGAGI. The CDR3 runs 14 amino acids, cysteine and phenylalanine included. The read is trimmed to its CDR3 DNA, 42 bases read in frame from base 1. Trimming accounts for 5 bases at V and 8 bases at J, while the number of junction bases matched to no gene is 7.